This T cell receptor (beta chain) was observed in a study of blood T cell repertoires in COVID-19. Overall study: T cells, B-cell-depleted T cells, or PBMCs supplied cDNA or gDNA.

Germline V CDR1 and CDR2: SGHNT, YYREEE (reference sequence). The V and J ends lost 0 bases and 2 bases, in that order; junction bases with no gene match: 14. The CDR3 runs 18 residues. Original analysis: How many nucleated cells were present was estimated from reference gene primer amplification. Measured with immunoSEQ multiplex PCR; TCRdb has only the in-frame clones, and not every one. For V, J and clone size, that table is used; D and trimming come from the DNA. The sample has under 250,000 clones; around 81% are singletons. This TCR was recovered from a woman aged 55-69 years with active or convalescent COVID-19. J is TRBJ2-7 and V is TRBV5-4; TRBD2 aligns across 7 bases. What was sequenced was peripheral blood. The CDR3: CASSLDPTDSGHPYEQYF. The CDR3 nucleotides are TGTGCCAGCAGCTTGGACCCCACCGATAGCGGGCACCCCTACGAGCAGTACTTC.